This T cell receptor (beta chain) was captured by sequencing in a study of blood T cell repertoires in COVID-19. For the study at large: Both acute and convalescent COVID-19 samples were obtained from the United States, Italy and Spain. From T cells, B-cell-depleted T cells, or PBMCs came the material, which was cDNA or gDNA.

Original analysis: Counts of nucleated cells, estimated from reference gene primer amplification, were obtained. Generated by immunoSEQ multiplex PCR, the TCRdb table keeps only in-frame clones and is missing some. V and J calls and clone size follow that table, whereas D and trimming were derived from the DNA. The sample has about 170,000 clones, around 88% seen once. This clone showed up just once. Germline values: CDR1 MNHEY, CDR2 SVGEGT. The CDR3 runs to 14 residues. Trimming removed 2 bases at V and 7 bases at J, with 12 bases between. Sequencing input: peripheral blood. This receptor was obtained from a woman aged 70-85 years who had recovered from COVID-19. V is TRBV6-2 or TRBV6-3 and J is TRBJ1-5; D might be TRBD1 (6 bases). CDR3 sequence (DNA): TGTGCCAGCAGTTACGTGGGGGGGGCGCAGCCCCAGCATTTT. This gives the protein CASSYVGGAQPQHF.